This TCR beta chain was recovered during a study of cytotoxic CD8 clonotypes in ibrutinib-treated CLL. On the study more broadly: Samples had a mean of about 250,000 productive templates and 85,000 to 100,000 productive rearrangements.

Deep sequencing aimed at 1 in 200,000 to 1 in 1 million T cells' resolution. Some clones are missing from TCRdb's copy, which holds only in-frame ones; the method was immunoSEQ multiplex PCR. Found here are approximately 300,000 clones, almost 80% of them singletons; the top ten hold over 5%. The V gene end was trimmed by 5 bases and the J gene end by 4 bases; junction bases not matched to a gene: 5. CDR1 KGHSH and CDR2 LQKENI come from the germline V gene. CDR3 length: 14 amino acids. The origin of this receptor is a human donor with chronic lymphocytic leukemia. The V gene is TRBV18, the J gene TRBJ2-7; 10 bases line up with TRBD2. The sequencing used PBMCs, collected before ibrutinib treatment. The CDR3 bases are TGTGCCAGCTCAGATCCGGGACTAGCGTACGAGCAGTACTTC. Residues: CASSDPGLAYEQYF.